This entry lists 28 T cell receptor beta chains sequenced from one sample in a study of cytomegalovirus exposure and HLA in healthy donors. Sequenced by immunoSEQ multiplex PCR; TCRdb stores in-frame clones only, minus some. The sample lists hundreds of thousands of clones; roughly 85% were seen once. The specimen sequenced was PBMCs. These receptor sequences come from a woman aged 18-29 years in good health and CMV-seronegative.

This clone has only one observation. This chain joins TRBV6-6 and TRBJ2-1; 8 bases agree with TRBD2. The CDR3 spans 15 residues. V shed 6 bases, J shed 1 base, and the junction held 5 bases outside the gene matches. From germline, CDR1 is MNHNY and CDR2 SVGAGI (reference sequence). Written as DNA, the CDR3 is TGTGCCAGCAGAAGACTAGCGCTATCCTACAATGAGCAGTTCTTC. As protein: CASRRLALSYNEQFF.

V and J are TRBV29-1 and TRBJ2-7; TRBD2 agrees at 7 bases. The trim removed 4 bases at V and 0 bases at J, leaving 3 bases unmatched. CDR1 is SQVTM, CDR2 ANQGSEA, per germline. The CDR3 covers 13 residues. CDR3 bases: TGCAGCGTTGCGGGCGGGGGCTCCTACGAGCAGTACTTC. Amino acid sequence: CSVAGGGSYEQYF.

The chain combines TRBV27 with TRBJ1-1, with 10 bases identical to TRBD1. With V trimmed by 5 bases and J by 4 bases, 7 bases remained unmatched. This CDR3 has 15 amino acids. Looked up from germline, CDR1 is MNHEY and CDR2 is SMNVEV (reference sequence). CDR3 residues: CASSRQGARSTEAFF. The CDR3 DNA follows: TGTGCCAGCAGTAGACAGGGGGCTCGTAGCACTGAAGCTTTCTTT.

V usage is TRBV11-2 and J usage is TRBJ2-2; D is unclear. The CDR3 is 13 residues long. Trimming stripped 5 bases from V and 8 bases from J, with 12 bases between. Germline loops: CDR1 SGHAT, CDR2 FQNNGV. The CDR3 is CASSGEGPGELFF. DNA of the CDR3: TGTGCCAGCAGCGGGGAAGGGCCAGGGGAGCTGTTTTTT.

The chain links TRBV30 to TRBJ2-7, with TRBD2 matching 15 bases. The CDR3 extends over 16 amino acids. J gave up 7 bases and V 4 bases, and 11 bases lay outside the gene matches. The germline CDR1 and CDR2 sequences are GTSNPN and SVGIG (reference sequence). The CDR3 loop reads CAWTRGGLAGGREQYF. CDR3 nucleotide sequence: TGTGCCTGGACCCGAGGGGGACTAGCGGGAGGAAGGGAGCAGTACTTC.

The rearrangement uses TRBV10-3 and TRBJ2-5; TRBD1 matches at 8 bases. In germline, CDR1 is ENHRY, CDR2 SYGVKD. Trimming cost V 3 bases and J 4 bases; bases outside gene matches: 7. The CDR3 runs 15 residues. The CDR3 region is CAISDSGQGRETQYF. CDR3 nucleotide sequence: TGTGCCATCAGTGACTCCGGACAGGGAAGAGAGACCCAGTACTTC.

The CDR3 spells CASSMGGPTEKAFF. The CDR3 DNA is TGTGCCAGTAGTATGGGCGGGCCAACCGAAAAAGCTTTCTTT. The chain links TRBV19 to TRBJ1-1; no clear D. The CDR3 totals 14 residues. CDR1 LNHDA and CDR2 SQIVND come from the germline V gene (reference sequence). With 3 bases removed from V and 9 bases from J, the gap between germline ends came to 17 bases.

The chain combines TRBV5-4 with TRBJ1-4; D gene uncertain. Germline CDR1 and CDR2: SGHNT and YYREEE (reference sequence). The CDR3 consists of 14 residues. Trimming left V 2 bases short and J 10 bases short, with 15 bases between. The CDR3 protein is CASSFDKATAKLFF. The CDR3 DNA follows: TGTGCCAGCAGCTTTGACAAGGCTACTGCAAAACTGTTTTTT.

The V call is TRBV4-1, the J call TRBJ2-1; D gene ambiguous. The ends were cut back, 0 bases at V and 5 bases at J, with 11 bases in the middle. The length of the CDR3 is 15 residues. Germline V gene lookup returns CDR1 MGHRA and CDR2 YSYEKL. CDR3: CASSQEALRNNEQFF. For the CDR3, the DNA is TGCGCCAGCAGCCAAGAGGCCCTTAGGAACAATGAGCAGTTCTTC.

This clone was counted once. The genes are TRBV28 and TRBJ1-2, with TRBD1 as a possible D gene (6 bases). Germline CDR1 MDHEN, CDR2 SYDVKM. The CDR3 has 15 amino acids. With 4 bases removed from V and 5 bases from J, the gap between germline ends came to 17 bases. CDR3 sequence (DNA): TGTGCCAGCAGTTCCCCTCATCCAGGGGATTATGGCTACACCTTC. It encodes CASSSPHPGDYGYTF.

This rearrangement joins TRBV27 to TRBJ1-1, with a weak D call TRBD1 (5 bases). This CDR3 spans 16 amino acids. CDR1 and CDR2 (germline): MNHEY, SMNVEV (reference sequence). The V end was cut by 5 bases, the J end by 7 bases, with 23 bases between. In nucleotides, the CDR3 is TGTGCCAGCAGTCGCTCAGGGAGATCCCCGGGACTTGAAGCTTTCTTT. Its translation: CASSRSGRSPGLEAFF.

The rearrangement joins TRBV7-2 to TRBJ2-7; 8 bases map to TRBD1. The ends lost 1 base at V and 7 bases at J; junction bases unmatched: 12. This CDR3 has 16 residues. Germline CDR1 SGHTA, CDR2 FQGNSA. CDR3 sequence reads: CASSLVQGALTFEQYF. CDR3 bases: TGTGCCAGCAGCTTAGTCCAGGGGGCCTTGACTTTTGAGCAGTACTTC.

The gene calls are TRBV29-1 and TRBJ2-2, with D perhaps matching TRBD1 or TRBD2 (5 bases each). V lost 1 base to trimming and J lost 2 bases, with 14 bases between them. Per germline, CDR1 SQVTM and CDR2 ANQGSEA. CDR3 length equals 16 residues. DNA of the CDR3: TGCAGCGTTGAAGGCCTCTCGGGACGAAACACCGGGGAGCTGTTTTTT. Translating it yields CSVEGLSGRNTGELFF.

The rearrangement links TRBV4-1 to TRBJ2-3, with D tentatively TRBD2 (5 bases). Germline loops: CDR1 MGHRA, CDR2 YSYEKL. Trimming stripped 5 bases from V and 2 bases from J, with 14 bases between. The CDR3 is 15 residues long. CDR3 region: CASSMRTGNTDTQYF. The CDR3 nucleotides are TGCGCCAGCAGCATGAGAACGGGAAACACAGATACGCAGTATTTT.

The gene calls are TRBV27 and TRBJ1-4, with 7 bases that match TRBD1. Germline V lookup: CDR1 MNHEY, CDR2 SMNVEV (reference sequence). The CDR3 is made up of 15 amino acids. The ends lost 6 bases at V and 7 bases at J; junction bases unmatched: 11. The DNA for the CDR3 is TGTGCCAGCAGCCCATGGGACAGTCTGGTTGAAAAACTGTTTTTT. As protein: CASSPWDSLVEKLFF.

The chain employs TRBV6-1 and TRBJ1-5; D is undetermined. Trimming cost V 7 bases and J 6 bases, with 16 bases left between them. Germline V lookup: CDR1 MNHNS, CDR2 SASEGT. CDR3 length: 14 residues. This chain's CDR3 is CASKPSGWGQPQHF. In DNA, the CDR3 is TGTGCCAGCAAGCCATCAGGTTGGGGTCAGCCCCAGCATTTT.

The chain employs TRBV30 and TRBJ2-7; D remains ambiguous. From germline, CDR1 is GTSNPN and CDR2 SVGIG (reference sequence). Trimming took off 0 bases at V and 6 bases at J, with 9 bases between the two ends. The length of the CDR3 is 12 residues. The CDR3 coding sequence is TGTGCCTGGAGTGTAAGTTCAGGCGAGCAGTACTTC. Translating it yields CAWSVSSGEQYF.

This chain uses TRBV6-1 with TRBJ2-7; tentatively, D is TRBD1 (5 bases). The length of the CDR3 is 13 residues. Germline values: CDR1 MNHNS, CDR2 SASEGT. Trimming took off 2 bases at V and 4 bases at J, with 9 bases between the two ends. The CDR3 sequence is CASSENSGYEQYF. The CDR3 DNA sequence: TGTGCCAGCAGTGAAAATTCAGGGTACGAGCAGTACTTC.

The chain couples TRBV5-1 to TRBJ1-1; D is possibly TRBD1 (5 bases). Germline V lookup: CDR1 SGHRS, CDR2 YFSETQ. V shed 0 bases and J shed 5 bases, with 14 bases lying between them. The CDR3 contains 15 residues. This CDR3 reads CASSLDGGKATEAFF. The CDR3 DNA sequence: TGCGCCAGCAGCTTGGATGGGGGGAAGGCTACTGAAGCTTTCTTT.

A note on this clone: The sample carries other DNA sequences with the same CDR3. The rearrangement joins TRBV9 to TRBJ2-7; D gene unclear. V dropped 0 bases and J dropped 4 bases, with 2 bases sitting between them. The CDR3 is made up of 11 amino acids. The germline CDR1 and CDR2 sequences are SGDLS and YYNGEE. The CDR3 nucleotides are TGTGCCAGCAGCGTAGGGTACGAGCAGTACTTC. It yields the protein CASSVGYEQYF.

V gene TRBV6-1 combines with J gene TRBJ2-7, with D possibly matching TRBD1 (6 bases). In germline, CDR1 is MNHNS, CDR2 SASEGT. Trimming pared 8 bases from V and 3 bases from J, leaving 20 bases between. The CDR3 contains 15 residues. The CDR3 sequence is CASPPPGTSLYEQYF. CDR3 sequence (DNA): TGTGCCAGCCCTCCCCCCGGGACATCCCTCTACGAGCAGTACTTC.

The chain recombines TRBV4-1 with TRBJ1-5; D is perhaps TRBD1 (5 bases). From germline, CDR1 is MGHRA and CDR2 YSYEKL. The CDR3 is 18 residues long. The V gene lost 3 bases and the J gene lost 2 bases, with 20 bases spanning the gap. CDR3 sequence reads: CASSHPRRDPEGNQPQHF. Here the CDR3 DNA reads TGCGCCAGCAGCCACCCCCGCAGGGATCCCGAAGGCAATCAGCCCCAGCATTTT.

V is TRBV30 and J is TRBJ2-3, with D unresolved. The CDR3 totals 15 residues. The germline V gene has CDR1 GTSNPN and CDR2 SVGIG (reference sequence). V dropped 3 bases and J dropped 0 bases, with 13 bases sitting between them. The CDR3 region has the DNA TGTGCCTGGAGGGGCAAATTGTCTAGCACAGATACGCAGTATTTT. This codes for CAWRGKLSSTDTQYF. The full variable domain, completed using reference TRBV30 and TRBJ2-3, is SQTIHQWPATLVQPVGSPLSLECTVEGTSNPNLYWYRQAAGRGLQLLFYSVGIGQISSEVPQNLSASRPQDRQFILSSKKLLLSDSGFYLCAWRGKLSSTDTQYFGPGTRLTVL.

The rearrangement links TRBV5-6 to TRBJ1-5; a weak D match, TRBD1 (5 bases). The CDR3 is made up of 16 amino acids. Germline CDR1 SGHDT, CDR2 YYEEEE. V gave up 4 bases and J gave up 1 base, with 15 bases separating them. CDR3 sequence reads: CASSIWGTGSNQPQHF. DNA for the CDR3: TGTGCCAGCAGCATATGGGGGACTGGGAGCAATCAGCCCCAGCATTTT.

V is TRBV11-1 and J is TRBJ2-1, with D perhaps matching TRBD1 or TRBD2 (6 bases each). The germline V gene encodes CDR1 SGHAT and CDR2 FQDESV (reference sequence). CDR3 length equals 15 residues. Trimming shortened V by 4 bases and J by 9 bases, and 19 bases separated the two germline ends. The CDR3 DNA reads TGTGCCAGCAGCTCACATCTGGTGGGGGGCTCTGAGCAGTTCTTC. Its protein product is CASSSHLVGGSEQFF.

V usage is TRBV20-1 and J usage is TRBJ2-7, with D possibly being TRBD2 (6 bases). The germline CDR1 and CDR2 sequences are DFQATT and SNEGSKA (reference sequence). Trimming took off 6 bases at V and 6 bases at J, with 9 bases between the two ends. The CDR3 contains 10 residues. CDR3 amino acids: CSARGLEQYF. The CDR3 DNA follows: TGCAGTGCGCGGGGTCTCGAGCAGTACTTC.

This chain joins TRBV18 and TRBJ1-2, with 7 bases fitting TRBD1. The ends lost 7 bases at V and 2 bases at J; junction bases unmatched: 4. The germline V gene has CDR1 KGHSH and CDR2 LQKENI. The CDR3 runs to 13 residues. CDR3 nucleotides: TGTGCCAGCTTAGGAGGGGGCAACTATGGCTACACCTTC. Translated: CASLGGGNYGYTF.

In its sample, this clone was seen once. This chain uses TRBV7-8 with TRBJ1-2; TRBD1 matches 8 bases. The CDR3 runs to 16 residues. With 4 bases clipped from V and 6 bases from J, the junction kept 13 bases outside the gene matches. Germline V gene data show CDR1 as SGHVS and CDR2 as FQNEAQ. CDR3 protein: CASSSTRTGILDGYTF. DNA of the CDR3: TGTGCCAGCAGCTCCACTCGGACAGGGATCTTAGATGGCTACACCTTC.